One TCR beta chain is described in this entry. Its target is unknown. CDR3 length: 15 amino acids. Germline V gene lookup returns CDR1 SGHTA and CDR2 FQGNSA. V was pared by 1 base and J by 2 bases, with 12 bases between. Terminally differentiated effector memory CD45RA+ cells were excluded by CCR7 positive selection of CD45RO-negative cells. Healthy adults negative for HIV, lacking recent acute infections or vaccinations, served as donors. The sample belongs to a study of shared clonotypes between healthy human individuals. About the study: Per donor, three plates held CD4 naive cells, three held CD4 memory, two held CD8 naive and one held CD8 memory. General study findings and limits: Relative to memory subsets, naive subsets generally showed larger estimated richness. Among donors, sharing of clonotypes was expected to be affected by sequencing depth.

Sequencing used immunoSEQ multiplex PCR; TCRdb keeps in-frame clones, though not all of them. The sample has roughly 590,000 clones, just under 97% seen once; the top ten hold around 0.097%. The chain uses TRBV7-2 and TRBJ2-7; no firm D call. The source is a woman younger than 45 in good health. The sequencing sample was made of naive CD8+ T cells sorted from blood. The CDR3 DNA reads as TGTGCCAGCAGCTTAGGCCAGTCGCACCCCTACGAGCAGTACTTC. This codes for CASSLGQSHPYEQYF.